The clone carrying this T cell receptor beta chain was picked up a small number of times. What it recognizes is unknown. The germline gives CDR1 SGHDN, CDR2 FVKESK. V shed 3 bases, J shed 0 bases, and the junction held 16 bases outside the gene matches. The CDR3 runs 19 residues. cDNA libraries for TCR beta contained unique molecular identifiers. The T cell input of roughly 0.9 to 10 million gave roughly 0.5 million cDNA molecules. TCRdb reprocessed the PCR reads with MiXCR, giving one entry per CDR3 protein. The table has roughly 650,000 distinct CDR3 sequences, 55% to 70% seen once. This sample stems from a study of post-analysis software for immune sequencing data. Turning to the study itself: The disease courses covered relapsing-remitting, secondary progressive and progressive-relapsing multiple sclerosis. Study findings and constraints: TRBV segments more frequent in patients than in controls numbered five and included TRBV5-6, TRBV5-1 and TRBV20-1. Those with multiple sclerosis, the patient group, showed significantly lower normalized Chao1 diversity than controls. When the samples were clustered directly with F measure, those that had been prepared in the same batch showed strong co-clustering.

The receptor was isolated from a girl aged 2-15 years with multiple sclerosis. Specimen: blood. The J gene is TRBJ2-5, the V gene TRBV14, with 7 bases matching TRBD2. CDR3 region: CASSQRIREEGWYQETQYF. The CDR3 DNA is TGTGCCAGCAGCCAGAGGATCCGGGAGGAAGGGTGGTACCAAGAGACCCAGTACTTC.